The 28 T cell receptor beta chains below come from one sample, sequenced in a study of breast tumors, draining lymph nodes, adjacent tissues. One entry per CDR3 protein results from TCRdb running MiXCR on the multiplex PCR reads. The sample lists roughly 120,000 distinct CDR3 sequences; nearly 20% were seen once. Axillary draining lymph nodes of breast cancer patients supplied the node samples. Sequencing was carried out using axillary lymph node tissue. These TCRs come from a female donor with breast cancer. Some clones in this sample may be carry-over from other donors' samples.

The table lists this clonotype with a few counts. A much larger clone is a single base away; this may be a read error. This chain joins TRBV7-2 and TRBJ1-2, with TRBD1 matching 7 bases. Germline-derived CDR1 and CDR2 are SGHTA and FQGNSA. The CDR3 spans 15 residues. The CDR3 region is CASSARQGTNYGCTF. The CDR3 region has the DNA TGTGCCAGCAGCGCCAGACAGGGAACTAACTATGGCTGCACCTTC.

The sample holds many counts of this clonotype. This rearrangement joins TRBV7-9 to TRBJ2-2, with D unresolved. This CDR3 is 13 amino acids long. Per the germline V gene, CDR1 is SEHNR and CDR2 is FQNEAQ (reference sequence). The V gene lost 1 base and the J gene lost 6 bases, with 6 bases spanning the gap. CDR3 in DNA: TGTGCCAGCAGCTTAGGAACGGCCGGGGAGCTGTTTTTT. Translating gives CASSLGTAGELFF. The entire variable domain, with the rest obtained from reference TRBV7-9 and TRBJ2-2, is as follows: DTGVSQNPRHKITKRGQNVTFRCDPISEHNRLYWYRQTLGQGPEFLTYFQNEAQLEKSRLLSDRFSAERPKGSFSTLEIQRTEQGDSAMYLCASSLGTAGELFFGEGSRLTVL.

Many counts were recorded for this clonotype. This sequence joins TRBV7-9 and TRBJ2-3, with D unresolved. The CDR3 runs 13 residues. Germline CDR1 SEHNR, CDR2 FQNEAQ (reference sequence). V was clipped by 7 bases and J by 4 bases, with 12 bases between them. CDR3 amino acids: CASTTDTADTQYF. CDR3 bases: TGTGCCAGCACCACAGACACCGCAGATACGCAGTATTTT. The whole variable domain, remainder taken from reference TRBV7-9 and TRBJ2-3, is DTGVSQNPRHKITKRGQNVTFRCDPISEHNRLYWYRQTLGQGPEFLTYFQNEAQLEKSRLLSDRFSAERPKGSFSTLEIQRTEQGDSAMYLCASTTDTADTQYFGPGTRLTVL.

This clonotype was observed many times. V and J are TRBV7-9 and TRBJ2-2; unclear D gene. V dropped 1 base and J dropped 5 bases, with 14 bases sitting between them. The CDR3 is made up of 16 amino acids. Looked up from germline, CDR1 is SEHNR and CDR2 is FQNEAQ (reference sequence). CDR3 DNA sequence: TGTGCCAGCAGCTTAGAAGGGATTGTCAAGACCGGGGAGCTGTTTTTT. It yields the protein CASSLEGIVKTGELFF.

This clonotype has a count of ten or more. The chain is built from TRBV18 and TRBJ2-5, with 7 bases aligning to TRBD1. The germline CDR1 and CDR2 sequences are KGHSH and LQKENI. CDR3 length equals 14 residues. Losses at the gene ends were 6 bases for V and 5 bases for J; bases not matched to a gene: 9. The CDR3 sequence: CASSEDRVKETQYF. The CDR3, as DNA: TGTGCCAGCTCGGAAGACAGGGTGAAGGAGACCCAGTACTTC.

This clonotype came up many times. The chain joins TRBV20-1 to TRBJ2-1, with 9 bases matching TRBD2. Germline assignment: CDR1 DFQATT and CDR2 SNEGSKA (reference sequence). The CDR3 extends over 14 amino acids. V shed 6 bases and J 7 bases; nucleotides not matched to a gene: 10. The CDR3 sequence: CSARGRGGLNEQFF. In DNA form, the CDR3 reads TGCAGTGCAAGGGGGCGGGGGGGCCTTAATGAGCAGTTCTTC.

This clonotype has at least ten counts. The chain joins TRBV5-1 to TRBJ1-2, with D unresolved. Trimming took off 2 bases at V and 5 bases at J, with 16 bases between the two ends. This CDR3 has 15 amino acids. Germline values: CDR1 SGHRS, CDR2 YFSETQ. The CDR3 sequence is CASSLSSDSTYGYTF. The CDR3 region has the DNA TGCGCCAGCAGCTTAAGTTCGGATTCCACGTATGGCTACACCTTC.

This clonotype was recorded at least ten times. The chain joins TRBV7-8 to TRBJ2-7; tentatively, D is TRBD2 (6 bases). The V gene's germline CDR1 is SGHVS and CDR2 FQNEAQ. The CDR3 is 14 amino acids. V lost 5 bases and J 1 base, leaving 12 bases between the germline ends. This CDR3 reads CASSAGRGSYEQYF. In DNA form, the CDR3 reads TGTGCCAGCAGCGCGGGACGGGGATCCTACGAGCAGTACTTC.

This clonotype has ten or more counts. This chain links TRBV20-1 with TRBJ2-1, with D tentatively TRBD2 (5 bases). The CDR3 length is 15 residues. V was cut by 0 bases and J by 6 bases, with 15 bases left in between. The germline gives CDR1 DFQATT, CDR2 SNEGSKA (reference sequence). The CDR3 nucleotides read TGCAGTGCTAGAGATCCCTGGGCTAGCAGCAATGAGCAGTTCTTC. Encoded protein: CSARDPWASSNEQFF.

There are many counts of this clonotype. The chain links TRBV5-8 to TRBJ2-5; TRBD1 is a possible D gene (5 bases). The CDR3 contains 15 residues. Germline V gene data show CDR1 as SGHTS and CDR2 as YDEGEE. V gave up 3 bases and J gave up 5 bases, with 17 bases separating them. Here the CDR3 reads CASSSRGTTAETQYF. CDR3 nucleotides: TGTGCCAGCAGCTCTAGGGGCACGACGGCGGAGACCCAGTACTTC. Supplemented by reference TRBV5-8 and TRBJ2-5, the full variable domain reads EAGVTQSPTHLIKTRGQQATLRCSPISGHTSVYWYQQALGLGLQFLLWYDEGEERNRGNFPPRFSGRQFPNYSSELNVNALELEDSALYLCASSSRGTTAETQYFGPGTRLLVL.

This clonotype was counted at least ten times. The chain carries TRBV19 and TRBJ2-7, with D hard to call. Per germline, CDR1 LNHDA and CDR2 SQIVND (reference sequence). This CDR3 contains 15 residues. V shed 1 base and J shed 2 bases, with 12 bases lying between them. CDR3: CASSIGEYPPYEQYF. Written as DNA, the CDR3 is TGTGCCAGTAGTATAGGAGAGTATCCGCCCTACGAGCAGTACTTC. Supplemented by reference TRBV19 and TRBJ2-7, the full variable domain reads DGGITQSPKYLFRKEGQNVTLSCEQNLNHDAMYWYRQDPGQGLRLIYYSQIVNDFQKGDIAEGYSVSREKKESFPLTVTSAQKNPTAFYLCASSIGEYPPYEQYFGPGTRLTVT.

Regarding this clonotype: The junction does not match germline at one end; this may be a read error. The rearrangement links TRBV5-4 to TRBJ2-3; tentative D call: TRBD2 (7 bases). From germline, CDR1 is SGHNT and CDR2 YYREEE (reference sequence). The CDR3 is made up of 15 amino acids. This chain's CDR3 is CASSPSLRGGDTQYF. The CDR3 DNA sequence: TGTGCTAGCAGTCCCTCCTTGAGGGGGGGAGATACGCAGTATTTT.

In this sample, this clonotype turned up many times. The rearrangement uses TRBV4-1 and TRBJ2-7; 7 nucleotides agree with TRBD1. V shed 0 bases and J 2 bases; nucleotides not matched to a gene: 7. CDR1 is MGHRA, CDR2 YSYEKL, per germline. The CDR3 totals 16 residues. The CDR3 reads CASSQDMGQRAYEQYF. For the CDR3, the DNA is TGCGCCAGCAGCCAAGACATGGGACAGCGAGCCTACGAGCAGTACTTC.

Remarks on this clonotype: A much larger clone is a single base away; this may be a read error. V gene TRBV19 combines with J gene TRBJ2-7, with D tentatively TRBD1 or TRBD2 (5 bases each). The CDR3 is 16 amino acids. Germline lookup yields CDR1 LNHDA and CDR2 SQIVND (reference sequence). This CDR3 is CACSAGRAGFVHEQYF. The CDR3 DNA reads as TGTGCCTGTAGCGCTGGTAGGGCAGGGTTTGTTCACGAGCAGTACTTC.

This clonotype was counted many times. V is TRBV10-3 and J is TRBJ1-6; no reliable D call. Trimming cost V 6 bases and J 7 bases, with 7 bases left between them. There are 12 residues in the CDR3. Germline CDR1 and CDR2: ENHRY and SYGVKD. For the CDR3, the DNA is TGTGCCATCAGGGACGGGAATTCACCCCTCCACTTT. Amino acid sequence: CAIRDGNSPLHF.

This clonotype was observed many times. This chain links TRBV5-1 with TRBJ2-7; D possibly corresponds to TRBD2 (5 bases). The ends were cut back, 0 bases at V and 3 bases at J, with 7 bases in the middle. CDR3 length: 13 amino acids. CDR1 is SGHRS and CDR2 is YFSETQ in the germline V gene. CDR3 DNA: TGCGCCAGCAGCTTGGCCGGGAACTACGAGCAGTACTTC. It specifies CASSLAGNYEQYF.

This clonotype was found many times. The chain uses TRBV11-3 and TRBJ2-2, with 8 positions matching TRBD1. CDR3 length equals 16 residues. Germline CDR1 and CDR2: SGHNT and YENEEA. V shed 5 bases and J 0 bases; nucleotides not matched to a gene: 5. CDR3 nucleotides: TGTGCCAGCAGCGGGCGACAGGGGACGAACACCGGGGAGCTGTTTTTT. Translation gives CASSGRQGTNTGELFF.

This clonotype has at least ten counts. This chain links TRBV5-1 with TRBJ2-1, with D possibly matching TRBD2 (6 bases). Deletions cut 1 base from V and 5 bases from J, with 13 bases between. Germline V gene sequence: CDR1 SGHRS, CDR2 YFSETQ. The CDR3 sequence is 15 residues long. The CDR3 DNA sequence: TGCGCCAGCAGCTTGTGGGGGGATGAAAACAATGAGCAGTTCTTC. It specifies CASSLWGDENNEQFF.

As concerns this clonotype: A much larger clonotype is one base distant, so this may be a read error. The rearrangement uses TRBV6-1 and TRBJ1-2; D unresolved. From germline, CDR1 is MNHNS and CDR2 SASEGT. The CDR3 is made up of 12 amino acids. Trimming left V 6 bases short and J 8 bases short, with 13 bases between. The CDR3 protein is CASRRDAGGYTF. For the CDR3, the DNA is TGTGCCAGCAGAAGGGATGCGGGAGGCTACACCTTC.

Turning to this clonotype: This may come from a read error, since a much larger clone is one base off. The chain is built from TRBV12-3 or TRBV12-4 and TRBJ1-2; tentative D call: TRBD1 (5 bases). CDR3 length equals 12 residues. The CDR3 region has the DNA TGTACCAGCAAGGGCCTGGGGGATGGCTACACCTTC. It codes for CTSKGLGDGYTF.

Many counts were recorded for this clonotype. The chain joins TRBV7-8 to TRBJ2-7; weak D call: TRBD2 (6 bases). The V end lost 2 bases, the J end lost 2 bases, and 16 bases lay between the germline ends. The CDR3 extends over 16 amino acids. Germline V gene sequence: CDR1 SGHVS, CDR2 FQNEAQ. The CDR3 here is CASSLTASAGTYEQYF. The CDR3 DNA reads as TGTGCCAGCAGCTTAACCGCCTCGGCGGGAACCTACGAGCAGTACTTC.

This clonotype was recorded at least ten times. The V call is TRBV20-1, the J call TRBJ2-5; no clear D gene. Germline CDR1 DFQATT, CDR2 SNEGSKA (reference sequence). Trimming shortened V by 3 bases and J by 5 bases, and 10 bases separated the two germline ends. The CDR3 extends over 12 amino acids. The CDR3 sequence is CSASGARETQYF. The DNA for the CDR3 is TGCAGTGCTAGTGGAGCTCGGGAGACCCAGTACTTC.

This clonotype was observed many times. This chain links TRBV6-6 with TRBJ2-1; D gene unclear. This CDR3 contains 13 residues. V was shortened by 2 bases and J by 2 bases, with 4 bases between the two germline ends. Germline lookup yields CDR1 MNHNY and CDR2 SVGAGI (reference sequence). The CDR3 is CASSYTAYNEQFF. The CDR3 region has the DNA TGTGCCAGCAGTTACACCGCCTACAATGAGCAGTTCTTC.

This clonotype was observed at least ten times. The V call is TRBV20-1, the J call TRBJ2-7; D not resolved. The CDR3 covers 14 residues. Germline V CDR1 and CDR2: DFQATT, SNEGSKA (reference sequence). Trimming took off 3 bases at V and 0 bases at J, with 12 bases between the two ends. CDR3 sequence: CSARGGDSSYEQYF. DNA for the CDR3: TGCAGTGCTAGGGGCGGAGATAGCTCCTACGAGCAGTACTTC.

A word on this clonotype: Given a much more abundant clone one base away, this may be a read error. This chain links TRBV18 with TRBJ1-2; D perhaps matches TRBD1 (5 bases). Germline V gene sequence: CDR1 KGHSH, CDR2 LQKENI. The CDR3 is 14 amino acids. Trimming took off 2 bases at V and 7 bases at J, with 14 bases between the two ends. The CDR3 DNA reads as TGTGCCAGCTCACCATTGCAGGGTTACTTTGGCTACACCTTC. Translating gives CASSPLQGYFGYTF.

This clonotype has a count of ten or more. This chain joins TRBV30 and TRBJ2-7; TRBD2 agrees at 15 bases. V lost 3 bases to trimming and J lost 4 bases; unmatched junction nucleotides: 1. Looked up from germline, CDR1 is GTSNPN and CDR2 is SVGIG (reference sequence). There are 14 residues in the CDR3. CDR3 nucleotides: TGTGCCTGGAGAGGACTAGCGGGAGGGTACGAGCAGTACTTC. Its translation: CAWRGLAGGYEQYF.

This clonotype was counted ten times or more. The chain has TRBV19 and TRBJ2-1; possible D gene TRBD1, 5 bases. The germline V gene has CDR1 LNHDA and CDR2 SQIVND (reference sequence). The CDR3 extends over 13 amino acids. Trimming left V 5 bases short and J 10 bases short, with 15 bases between. CDR3 coding DNA: TGTGCCAGTAGTGCGCTTCAGGGTAGCGAGCAGTTCTTC. It yields the protein CASSALQGSEQFF. The variable domain in full, completed from reference TRBV19 and TRBJ2-1, reads DGGITQSPKYLFRKEGQNVTLSCEQNLNHDAMYWYRQDPGQGLRLIYYSQIVNDFQKGDIAEGYSVSREKKESFPLTVTSAQKNPTAFYLCASSALQGSEQFFGPGTRLTVL.

Comment on this clonotype: This may arise from a read error, as a much more abundant clone is one base away. Without the conserved terminal phenylalanine or tryptophan, this CDR3 likely stems from a read error. The genes are TRBV7-2 and TRBJ1-5; 7 bases map to TRBD1. The CDR3 has 14 residues. Trimming at V came to 5 bases and at J to 9 bases, leaving 10 bases not matched to a gene. Germline V gene sequence: CDR1 SGHTA, CDR2 FQGNSA. CDR3: CASSAQGQVWPQHL. For the CDR3, the DNA is TGTGCCAGCAGCGCACAGGGGCAGGTCTGGCCCCAGCATTTA.